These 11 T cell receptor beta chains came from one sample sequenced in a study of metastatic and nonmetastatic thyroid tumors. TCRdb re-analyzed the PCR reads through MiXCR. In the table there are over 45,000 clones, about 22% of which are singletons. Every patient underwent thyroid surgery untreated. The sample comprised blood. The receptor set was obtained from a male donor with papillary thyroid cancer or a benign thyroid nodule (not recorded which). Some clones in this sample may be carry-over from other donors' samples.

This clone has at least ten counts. CDR3 region: CASMKQTYEQYF. In DNA, the CDR3 is TGTGCCAGCATGAAACAGACCTACGAGCAGTACTTC. V usage is TRBV28 and J usage is TRBJ2-7; D gene uncertain. The V end was cut by 7 bases, the J end by 2 bases, with 9 bases between. CDR1 and CDR2 from the germline V gene are MDHEN and SYDVKM. The CDR3 is 12 residues long.

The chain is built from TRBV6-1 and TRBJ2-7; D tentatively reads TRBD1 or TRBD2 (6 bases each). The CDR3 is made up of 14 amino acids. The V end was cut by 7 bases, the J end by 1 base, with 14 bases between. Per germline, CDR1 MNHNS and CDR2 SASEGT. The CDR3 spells CASTRRGESYEQYF. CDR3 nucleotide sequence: TGTGCCAGCACCAGAAGGGGGGAGTCCTACGAGCAGTACTTC.

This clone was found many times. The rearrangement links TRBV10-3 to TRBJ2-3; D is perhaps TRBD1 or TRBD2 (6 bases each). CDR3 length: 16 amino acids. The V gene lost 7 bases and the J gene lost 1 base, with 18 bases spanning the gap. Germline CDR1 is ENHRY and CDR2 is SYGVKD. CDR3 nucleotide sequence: TGTGCCATCAATACTGGACAGCCGGGAGGCACAGATACGCAGTATTTT. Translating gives CAINTGQPGGTDTQYF.

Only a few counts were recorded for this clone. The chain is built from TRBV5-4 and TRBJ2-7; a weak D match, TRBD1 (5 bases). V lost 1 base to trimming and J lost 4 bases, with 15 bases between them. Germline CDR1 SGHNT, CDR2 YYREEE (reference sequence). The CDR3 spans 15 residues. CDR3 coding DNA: TGTGCCAGCAGCTTGAGGCAGGGCACCCTTTACGAGCAGTACTTC. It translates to CASSLRQGTLYEQYF.

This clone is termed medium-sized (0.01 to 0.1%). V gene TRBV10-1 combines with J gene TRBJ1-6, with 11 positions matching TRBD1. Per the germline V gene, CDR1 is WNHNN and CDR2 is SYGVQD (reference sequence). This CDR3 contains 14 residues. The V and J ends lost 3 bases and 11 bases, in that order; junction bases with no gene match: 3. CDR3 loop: CASSDGTGGPPLHF. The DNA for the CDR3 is TGCGCCAGCAGTGATGGGACAGGGGGACCACCCCTCCACTTT.

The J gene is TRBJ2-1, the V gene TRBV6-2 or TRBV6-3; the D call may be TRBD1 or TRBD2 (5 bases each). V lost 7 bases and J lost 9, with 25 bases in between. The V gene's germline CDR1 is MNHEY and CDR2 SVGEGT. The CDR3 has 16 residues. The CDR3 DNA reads TGTGCCAGCACCGATCTGCCGGGCCGGCATGGGGGTGAGCAGTTCTTC. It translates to CASTDLPGRHGGEQFF.

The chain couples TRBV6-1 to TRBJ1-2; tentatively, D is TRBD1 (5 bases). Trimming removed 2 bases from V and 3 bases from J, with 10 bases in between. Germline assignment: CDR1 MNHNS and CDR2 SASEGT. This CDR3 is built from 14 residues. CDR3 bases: TGTGCCAGCAGTGAACTCGGAGGGGACTATGGCTACACCTTC. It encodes CASSELGGDYGYTF.

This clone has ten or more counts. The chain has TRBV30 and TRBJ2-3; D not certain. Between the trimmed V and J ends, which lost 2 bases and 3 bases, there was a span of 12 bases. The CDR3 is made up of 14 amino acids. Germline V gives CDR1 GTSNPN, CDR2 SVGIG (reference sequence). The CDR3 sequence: CAWSPPTRTDTQYF. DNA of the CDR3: TGTGCCTGGAGTCCGCCGACCCGAACAGATACGCAGTATTTT.

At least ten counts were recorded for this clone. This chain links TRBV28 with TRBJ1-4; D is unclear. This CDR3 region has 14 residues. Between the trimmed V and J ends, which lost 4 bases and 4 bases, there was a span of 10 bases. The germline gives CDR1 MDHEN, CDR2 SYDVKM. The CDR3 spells CASSSGDLNEKLFF. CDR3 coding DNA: TGTGCCAGCAGTTCGGGAGATCTTAATGAAAAACTGTTTTTT. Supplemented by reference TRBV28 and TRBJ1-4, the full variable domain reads DVKVTQSSRYLVKRTGEKVFLECVQDMDHENMFWYRQDPGLGLRLIYFSYDVKMKEKGDIPEGYSVSREKKERFSLILESASTNQTSMYLCASSSGDLNEKLFFGSGTQLSVL.

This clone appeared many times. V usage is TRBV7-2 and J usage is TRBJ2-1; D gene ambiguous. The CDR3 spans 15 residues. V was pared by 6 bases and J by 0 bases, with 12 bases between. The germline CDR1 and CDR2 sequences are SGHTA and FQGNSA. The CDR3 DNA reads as TGTGCCAGCAGAACCGGACCCAGCTCCTACAATGAGCAGTTCTTC. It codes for CASRTGPSSYNEQFF.

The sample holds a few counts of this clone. The CDR3 spells CASSARVSVANEKLFF. The CDR3 DNA reads TGTGCCAGCAGCGCCCGAGTGTCGGTGGCTAATGAAAAACTGTTTTTT. The V and J genes are TRBV13 and TRBJ1-4; no clear D gene. Looked up from germline, CDR1 is PRHDT and CDR2 is FYEKMQ (reference sequence). V was pared by 5 bases and J by 3 bases, with 16 bases between. The CDR3 has 16 residues.